These 9 T cell receptor beta chains came from one sample sequenced in a study of blood T cell repertoires in COVID-19. Assay: immunoSEQ multiplex PCR; the TCRdb copy retains only in-frame clones and omits some. The repertoire holds around 150,000 clones, with 65% to 90% as singletons. The source material was peripheral blood. The source of these receptors is a woman aged 50 to 65 in a cohort sampled during active or convalescent COVID-19.

The chain links TRBV18 to TRBJ1-1, with D perhaps TRBD1 (5 bases). CDR3 length equals 17 residues. Germline-derived CDR1 and CDR2 are KGHSH and LQKENI. V was trimmed by 2 bases and J by 1 base, leaving 17 bases between them. In DNA form, the CDR3 reads TGTGCCAGCTCACCATTCGAGGTCAGGGCCTCGAACACTGAAGCTTTCTTT. It translates to CASSPFEVRASNTEAFF. The variable domain in full, with the rest retrieved from reference TRBV18 and TRBJ1-1, is NAGVMQNPRHLVRRRGQEARLRCSPMKGHSHVYWYRQLPEEGLKFMVYLQKENIIDESGMPKERFSAEFPKEGPSILRIQQVVRGDSAAYFCASSPFEVRASNTEAFFGQGTRLTVV.

A remark on this clone: The sample carries other DNA sequences with the same CDR3. V gene TRBV7-9 combines with J gene TRBJ1-3, with D unclear. Germline CDR1 is SEHNR and CDR2 is FQNEAQ (reference sequence). Trimming removed 2 bases at V and 4 bases at J, with 6 bases between. The CDR3 loop spans 13 amino acids. CDR3 loop: CASSLSTGNTIYF. DNA of the CDR3: TGTGCCAGCAGCTTATCTACGGGAAACACCATATATTTT. The whole variable domain, filled in from reference TRBV7-9 and TRBJ1-3, reads DTGVSQNPRHKITKRGQNVTFRCDPISEHNRLYWYRQTLGQGPEFLTYFQNEAQLEKSRLLSDRFSAERPKGSFSTLEIQRTEQGDSAMYLCASSLSTGNTIYFGEGSWLTVV.

The chain employs TRBV19 and TRBJ2-1; D is perhaps TRBD1 (5 bases). Trimming removed 2 bases from V and 12 bases from J, with 14 bases in between. The CDR3 runs to 13 residues. Germline CDR1 is LNHDA and CDR2 is SQIVND (reference sequence). The CDR3 nucleotides are TGTGCCAGTAGTATACTTCAGGGTGGTGGGCAGTTCTTC. Translated: CASSILQGGGQFF.

The rearrangement links TRBV10-3 to TRBJ2-7, with TRBD2 identical over 8 bases. J lost 3 bases, V lost 6 bases, and 4 bases had no gene match. The CDR3 extends over 13 amino acids. Germline V gene sequence: CDR1 ENHRY, CDR2 SYGVKD. The CDR3 DNA sequence: TGTGCCATCAGCCAGACTAGCGACTACGAGCAGTACTTC. Translated, it gives CAISQTSDYEQYF.

This chain joins TRBV5-6 and TRBJ1-1; 9 nucleotides align to TRBD1. The CDR3 loop spans 15 amino acids. Germline V gene sequence: CDR1 SGHDT, CDR2 YYEEEE. Trimming took 4 bases from V and 5 from J; bases not matched to a gene: 9. DNA for the CDR3: TGTGCCAGCAGCGGAACCGGGACAGGGAGGACTGAAGCTTTCTTT. It yields the protein CASSGTGTGRTEAFF.

This clone has more than one count but fewer than ten. The rearrangement links TRBV25-1 to TRBJ1-2; D is ambiguous. V lost 4 bases and J 4 bases, leaving 4 bases between the germline ends. The germline gives CDR1 MGHDK, CDR2 SYGVNS. This CDR3 has 11 residues. The CDR3 spells CASSALYGYTF. CDR3 sequence (DNA): TGTGCCAGCAGTGCACTCTATGGCTACACCTTC.

This chain joins TRBV7-2 and TRBJ2-7; tentative D call: TRBD1 (5 bases). Trimming removed 0 bases from V and 3 bases from J, with 21 bases in between. The CDR3 loop spans 18 amino acids. The germline V gene encodes CDR1 SGHTA and CDR2 FQGNSA. CDR3 region: CASSLASSQGSARYEQYF. CDR3 DNA sequence: TGTGCCAGCAGCTTAGCGTCGAGTCAGGGATCAGCTCGCTACGAGCAGTACTTC. Drawing the rest from reference TRBV7-2 and TRBJ2-7, the complete variable domain is GAGVSQSPSNKVTEKGKDVELRCDPISGHTALYWYRQSLGQGLEFLIYFQGNSAPDKSGLPSDRFSAERTGGSVSTLTIQRTQQEDSAVYLCASSLASSQGSARYEQYFGPGTRLTVT.

The chain links TRBV6-5 to TRBJ1-1; D is perhaps TRBD1 (5 bases). CDR1 MNHEY and CDR2 SVGAGI come from the germline V gene. V shed 2 bases and J shed 8 bases, with 12 bases lying between them. The CDR3 is made up of 13 amino acids. CDR3 nucleotides: TGTGCCAGCAGTTACGGAGGGACTAGAGAAGCTTTCTTT. Amino acid sequence: CASSYGGTREAFF.

About this clone: An end of the junction does not agree with germline; a read error may underlie this. The chain has TRBV11-1 and TRBJ2-1; 15 positions agree with TRBD2. The germline gives CDR1 SGHAT, CDR2 FQDESV (reference sequence). CDR3 length: 16 residues. The CDR3 here is CASSLGLAGGSNEQFF. In DNA, the CDR3 is TGTGCCAGCAGTTTAGGACTAGCGGGGGGGTCAAATGAGCAGTTCTTC.